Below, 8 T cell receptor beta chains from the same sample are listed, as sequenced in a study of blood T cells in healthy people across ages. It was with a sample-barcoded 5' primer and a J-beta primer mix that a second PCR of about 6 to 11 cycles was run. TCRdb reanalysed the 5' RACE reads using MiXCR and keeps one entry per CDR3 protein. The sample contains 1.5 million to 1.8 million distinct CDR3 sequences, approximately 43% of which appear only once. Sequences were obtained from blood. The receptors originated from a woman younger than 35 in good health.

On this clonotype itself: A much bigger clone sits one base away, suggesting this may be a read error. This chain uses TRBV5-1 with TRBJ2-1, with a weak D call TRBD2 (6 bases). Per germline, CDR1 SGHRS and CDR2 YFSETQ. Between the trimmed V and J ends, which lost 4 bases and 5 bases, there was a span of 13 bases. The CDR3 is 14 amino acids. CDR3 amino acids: CASSTRPGDNEQFF. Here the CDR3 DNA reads TGCGCCAGCAGCACCCGTCCGGGGGACAATGAGCAGTTCTTC. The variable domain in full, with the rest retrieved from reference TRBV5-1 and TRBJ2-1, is KAGVTQTPRYLIKTRGQQVTLSCSPISGHRSVSWYQQTPGQGLQFLFEYFSETQRNKGNFPGRFSGRQFSNSRSEMNVSTLELGDSALYLCASSTRPGDNEQFFGPGTRLTVL.

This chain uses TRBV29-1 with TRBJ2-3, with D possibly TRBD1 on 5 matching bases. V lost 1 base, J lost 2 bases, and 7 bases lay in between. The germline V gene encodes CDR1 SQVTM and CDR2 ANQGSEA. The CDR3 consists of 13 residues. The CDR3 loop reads CSVEAGNTDTQYF. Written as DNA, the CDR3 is TGCAGCGTTGAAGCAGGGAACACAGATACGCAGTATTTT.

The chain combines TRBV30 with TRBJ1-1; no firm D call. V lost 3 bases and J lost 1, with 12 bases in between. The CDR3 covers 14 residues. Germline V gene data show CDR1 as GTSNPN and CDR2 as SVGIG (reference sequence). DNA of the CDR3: TGTGCCTGGAGAGGGTGGAACGGGAACACTGAAGCTTTCTTT. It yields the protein CAWRGWNGNTEAFF.

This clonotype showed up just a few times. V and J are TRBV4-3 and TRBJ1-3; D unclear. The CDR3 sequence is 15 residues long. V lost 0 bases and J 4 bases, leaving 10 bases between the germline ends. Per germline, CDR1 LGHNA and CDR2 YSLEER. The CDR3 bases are TGCGCCAGCAGCCAAGAAATACAGAACGGAAACACCATATATTTT. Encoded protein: CASSQEIQNGNTIYF.

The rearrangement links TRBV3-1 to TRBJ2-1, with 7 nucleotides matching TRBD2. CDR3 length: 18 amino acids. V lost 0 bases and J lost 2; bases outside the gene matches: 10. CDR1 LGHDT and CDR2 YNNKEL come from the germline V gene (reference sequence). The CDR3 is CASSQDPAGTTTYNEQFF. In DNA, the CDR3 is TGTGCCAGCAGCCAAGATCCCGCCGGGACTACCACCTACAATGAGCAGTTCTTC.

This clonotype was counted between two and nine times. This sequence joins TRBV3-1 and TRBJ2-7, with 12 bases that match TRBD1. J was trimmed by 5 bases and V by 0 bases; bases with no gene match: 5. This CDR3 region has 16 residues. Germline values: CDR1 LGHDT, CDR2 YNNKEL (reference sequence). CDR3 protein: CASSQEGQGAVNEQYF. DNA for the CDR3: TGTGCCAGCAGCCAAGAGGGACAGGGGGCAGTCAACGAGCAGTACTTC.

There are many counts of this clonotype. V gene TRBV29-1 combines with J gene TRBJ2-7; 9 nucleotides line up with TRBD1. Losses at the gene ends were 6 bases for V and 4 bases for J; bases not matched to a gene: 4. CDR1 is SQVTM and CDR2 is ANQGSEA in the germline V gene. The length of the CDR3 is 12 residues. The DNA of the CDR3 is TGCAGCGTATGGACAGGGGTGTACGAGCAGTACTTC. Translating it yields CSVWTGVYEQYF.

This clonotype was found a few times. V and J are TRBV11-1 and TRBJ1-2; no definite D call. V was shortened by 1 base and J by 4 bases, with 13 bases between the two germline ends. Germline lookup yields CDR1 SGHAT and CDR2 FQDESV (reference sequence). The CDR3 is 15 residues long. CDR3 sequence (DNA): TGTGCCAGCAGCTTAGGCCTCTCGGCGGGCTATGGCTACACCTTC. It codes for CASSLGLSAGYGYTF.